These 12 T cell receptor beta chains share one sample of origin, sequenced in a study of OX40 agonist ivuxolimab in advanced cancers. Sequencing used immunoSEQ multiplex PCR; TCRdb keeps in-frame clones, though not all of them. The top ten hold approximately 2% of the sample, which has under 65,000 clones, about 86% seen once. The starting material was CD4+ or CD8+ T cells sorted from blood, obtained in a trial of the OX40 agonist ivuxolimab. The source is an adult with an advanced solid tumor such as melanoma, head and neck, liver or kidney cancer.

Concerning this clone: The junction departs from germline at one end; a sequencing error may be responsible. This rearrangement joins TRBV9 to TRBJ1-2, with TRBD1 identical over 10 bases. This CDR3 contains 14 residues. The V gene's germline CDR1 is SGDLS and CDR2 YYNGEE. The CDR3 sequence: CASTVGTGVGGYTF. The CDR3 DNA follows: TGTGCCAGCACCGTAGGGACAGGGGTTGGTGGCTACACCTTC.

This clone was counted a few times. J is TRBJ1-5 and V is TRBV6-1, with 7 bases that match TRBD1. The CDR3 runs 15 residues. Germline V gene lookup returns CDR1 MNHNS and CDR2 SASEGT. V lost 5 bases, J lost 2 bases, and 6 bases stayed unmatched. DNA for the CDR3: TGTGCCAGCAGTACAGACAGGGACCGCAATCAGCCCCAGCATTTT. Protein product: CASSTDRDRNQPQHF.

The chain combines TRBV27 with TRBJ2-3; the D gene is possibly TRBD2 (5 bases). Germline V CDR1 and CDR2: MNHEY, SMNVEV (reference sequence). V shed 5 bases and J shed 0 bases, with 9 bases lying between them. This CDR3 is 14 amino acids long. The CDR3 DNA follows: TGTGCCAGCAGTGTAGGACTCAGCACAGATACGCAGTATTTT. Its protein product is CASSVGLSTDTQYF.

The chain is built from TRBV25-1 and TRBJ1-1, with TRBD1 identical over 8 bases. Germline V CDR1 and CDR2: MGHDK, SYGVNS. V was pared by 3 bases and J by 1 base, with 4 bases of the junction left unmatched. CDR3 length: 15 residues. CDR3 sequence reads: CASSEPGQANTEAFF. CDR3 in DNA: TGTGCCAGCAGTGAGCCGGGACAGGCGAACACTGAAGCTTTCTTT.

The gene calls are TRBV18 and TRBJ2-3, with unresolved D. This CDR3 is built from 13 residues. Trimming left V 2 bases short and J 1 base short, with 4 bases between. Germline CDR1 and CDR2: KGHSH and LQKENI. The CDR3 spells CASSPIRTDTQYF. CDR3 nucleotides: TGTGCCAGCTCACCAATACGCACAGATACGCAGTATTTT.

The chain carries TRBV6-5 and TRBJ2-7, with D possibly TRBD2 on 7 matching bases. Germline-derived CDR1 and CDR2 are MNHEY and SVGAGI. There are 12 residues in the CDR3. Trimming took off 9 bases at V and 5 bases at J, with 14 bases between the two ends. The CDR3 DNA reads TGTGCCAGTTGGGGCGGGGGCAACGAGCAGTACTTC. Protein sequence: CASWGGGNEQYF.

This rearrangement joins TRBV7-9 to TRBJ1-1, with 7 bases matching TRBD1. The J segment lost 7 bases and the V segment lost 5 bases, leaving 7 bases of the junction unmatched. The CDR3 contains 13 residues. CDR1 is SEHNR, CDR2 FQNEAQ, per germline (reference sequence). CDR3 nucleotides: TGTGCCAGCAGCCCAGACAGGGACGATGAAGCTTTCTTT. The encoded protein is CASSPDRDDEAFF.

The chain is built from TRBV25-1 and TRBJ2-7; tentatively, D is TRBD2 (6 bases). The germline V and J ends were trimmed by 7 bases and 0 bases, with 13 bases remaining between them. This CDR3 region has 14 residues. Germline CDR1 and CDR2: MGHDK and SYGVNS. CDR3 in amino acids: CASTSGRYSYEQYF. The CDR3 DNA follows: TGTGCCAGCACGAGCGGGCGCTACTCCTACGAGCAGTACTTC.

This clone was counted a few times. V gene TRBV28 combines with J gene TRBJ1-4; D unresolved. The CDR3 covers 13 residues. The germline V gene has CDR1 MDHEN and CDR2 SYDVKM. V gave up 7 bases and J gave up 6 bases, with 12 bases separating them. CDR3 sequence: CASTPRIYEKLFF. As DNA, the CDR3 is TGTGCCAGCACCCCGCGGATCTATGAAAAACTGTTTTTT.

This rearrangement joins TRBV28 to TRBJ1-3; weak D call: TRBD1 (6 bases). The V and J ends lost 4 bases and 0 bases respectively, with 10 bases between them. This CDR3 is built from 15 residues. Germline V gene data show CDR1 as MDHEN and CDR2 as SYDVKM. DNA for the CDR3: TGTGCCAGCAGTTGGGACACCCGCTCTGGAAACACCATATATTTT. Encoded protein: CASSWDTRSGNTIYF.

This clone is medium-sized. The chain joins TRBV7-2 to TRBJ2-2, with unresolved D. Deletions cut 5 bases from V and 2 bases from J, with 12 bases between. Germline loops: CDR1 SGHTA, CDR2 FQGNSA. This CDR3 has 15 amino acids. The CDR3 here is CASSRQSINTGELFF. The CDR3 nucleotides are TGTGCCAGCAGCAGACAATCGATCAACACCGGGGAGCTGTTTTTT. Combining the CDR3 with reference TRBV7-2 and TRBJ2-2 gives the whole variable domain GAGVSQSPSNKVTEKGKDVELRCDPISGHTALYWYRQSLGQGLEFLIYFQGNSAPDKSGLPSDRFSAERTGGSVSTLTIQRTQQEDSAVYLCASSRQSINTGELFFGEGSRLTVL.

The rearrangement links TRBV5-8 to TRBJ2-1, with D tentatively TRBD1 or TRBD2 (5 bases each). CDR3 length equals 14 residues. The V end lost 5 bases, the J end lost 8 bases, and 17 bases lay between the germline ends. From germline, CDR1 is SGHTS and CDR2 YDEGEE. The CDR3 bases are TGTGCCAGCAGGCAACCGGGACGCATCGATGAGCAGTTCTTC. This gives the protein CASRQPGRIDEQFF.